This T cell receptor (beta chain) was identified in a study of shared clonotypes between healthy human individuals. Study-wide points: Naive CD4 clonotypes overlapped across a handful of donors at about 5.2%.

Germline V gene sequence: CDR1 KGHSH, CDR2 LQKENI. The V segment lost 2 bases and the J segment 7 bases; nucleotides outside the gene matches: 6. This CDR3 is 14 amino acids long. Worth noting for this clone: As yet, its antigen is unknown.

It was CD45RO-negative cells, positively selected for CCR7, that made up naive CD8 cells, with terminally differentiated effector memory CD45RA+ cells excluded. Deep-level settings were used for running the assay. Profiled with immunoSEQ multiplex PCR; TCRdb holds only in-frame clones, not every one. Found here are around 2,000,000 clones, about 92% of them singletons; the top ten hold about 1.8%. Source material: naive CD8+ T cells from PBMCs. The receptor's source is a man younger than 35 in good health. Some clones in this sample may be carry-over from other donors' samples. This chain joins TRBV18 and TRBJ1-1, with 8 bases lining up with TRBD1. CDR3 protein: CASSPSGGYFEAFF. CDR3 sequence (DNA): TGTGCCAGCTCACCATCAGGGGGCTATTTTGAAGCTTTCTTT.